The 7 T cell receptor beta chains below were found in one sample sequenced in a study of cytomegalovirus exposure and HLA in healthy donors. The PCR was carried out with 60 Vbeta primers and 13 Jbeta primers. Clones were read by immunoSEQ multiplex PCR, and TCRdb kept only the in-frame ones, dropping some. The sample lists about 170,000 clones, around 80% occurring once. Material: PBMCs. All receptors come from a female donor in good health and CMV-seronegative.

This clone was detected a few times. An end of the junction does not agree with germline; a read error may underlie this. The chain employs TRBV7-8 and TRBJ2-3; D possibly corresponds to TRBD2 (6 bases). The CDR3 consists of 17 residues. CDR1 SGHVS and CDR2 FQNEAQ come from the germline V gene. The CDR3 reads CASSLALFGGTTDTQYF. For the CDR3, the DNA is TGTGCCAGCAGCCTAGCCTTGTTCGGCGGGACCACAGATACGCAGTATTTT.

V gene TRBV7-2 combines with J gene TRBJ1-1; tentatively, D is TRBD1 (5 bases). Trimming took off 0 bases at V and 5 bases at J, with 13 bases between the two ends. Germline CDR1 is SGHTA and CDR2 is FQGNSA. This CDR3 contains 15 residues. CDR3 region: CASSLAQGLPTEAFF. For the CDR3, the DNA is TGTGCCAGCAGCTTAGCTCAGGGACTCCCTACTGAAGCTTTCTTT.

The rearrangement links TRBV18 to TRBJ2-7; D unresolved. Trimming took off 0 bases at V and 4 bases at J, with 7 bases between the two ends. The CDR3 extends over 13 amino acids. Germline values: CDR1 KGHSH, CDR2 LQKENI. The CDR3 protein is CASSPPNGYEQYF. The CDR3 DNA reads TGTGCCAGCTCACCACCTAACGGGTACGAGCAGTACTTC.

This clone was found a few times. The genes are TRBV19 and TRBJ2-1, with 9 bases matching TRBD1. Trimming removed 8 bases from V and 4 bases from J; junction bases left unmatched: 6. CDR3 size: 14 residues. Germline-derived CDR1 and CDR2 are LNHDA and SQIVND (reference sequence). Here the CDR3 reads CASQHRGLYNEQFF. CDR3 bases: TGTGCCAGTCAGCACAGGGGGCTTTACAATGAGCAGTTCTTC.

The chain joins TRBV27 to TRBJ2-2, with 7 bases identical to TRBD2. There are 14 residues in the CDR3. Germline V gene lookup returns CDR1 MNHEY and CDR2 SMNVEV (reference sequence). CDR3 region: CAPWGGDGTGELFF. Written as DNA, the CDR3 is TGTGCTCCGTGGGGGGGGGACGGCACCGGGGAGCTGTTTTTT.

This clone has only a few counts. The chain joins TRBV5-1 to TRBJ2-2, with 12 bases lining up with TRBD2. V trimming: 4 bases; J trimming: 5 bases; junction bases outside the gene matches: 6. CDR1 and CDR2 from the germline V gene are SGHRS and YFSETQ. This CDR3 region has 16 residues. CDR3 coding DNA: TGCGCCAGCAGCGGTGGACTAGCGGGGAAAACCGGGGAGCTGTTTTTT. It encodes CASSGGLAGKTGELFF.

The count of this clone is one. V is TRBV5-4 and J is TRBJ2-3, with D tentatively TRBD2 (6 bases). The germline V gene has CDR1 SGHNT and CDR2 YYREEE (reference sequence). V shed 0 bases and J shed 2 bases, with 13 bases lying between them. This CDR3 region has 16 residues. CDR3 protein: CASSLVVTRPTDTQYF. CDR3 bases: TGTGCCAGCAGCTTGGTTGTGACTAGGCCCACAGATACGCAGTATTTT. Full variable domain (rest looked up from reference TRBV5-4 and TRBJ2-3): ETGVTQSPTHLIKTRGQQVTLRCSSQSGHNTVSWYQQALGQGPQFIFQYYREEENGRGNFPPRFSGLQFPNYSSELNVNALELDDSALYLCASSLVVTRPTDTQYFGPGTRLTVL.